This record concerns one TCR beta chain sequence. As yet, its antigen is unknown. This record comes from a study of T cell responses to AZD1222 COVID-19 vaccine. At the level of the study: Pooling was applied to second doses at about 4 or about 12 weeks. Study-wide results and caveats: After two AZD1222 doses, spike-specific TCR breadth and depth rose versus day 0. It was only a handful of AZD1222 recipients who were seropositive at baseline.

V was trimmed by 3 bases and J by 0 bases, leaving 12 bases between them. The CDR3 totals 15 residues. The germline V gene encodes CDR1 KGHSH and CDR2 LQKENI. Using immunoSEQ multiplex PCR, the repertoire was profiled, and TCRdb retains in-frame clones only, with some absent. This sample has under 70,000 clones; approximately 89% occur once, and the top ten carry around 15%. Sequences were derived from peripheral blood, sampled on day 0 of AZD1222 vaccination. The chain combines TRBV18 with TRBJ2-7; D might be TRBD2 (5 bases). The source is an adult in good health. The CDR3 spells CASSPRSGASYEQYF. CDR3 nucleotides: TGTGCCAGCTCACCGAGGAGCGGAGCCTCCTACGAGCAGTACTTC.